This T cell receptor beta chain was found in a study of T cell responses to AZD1222 COVID-19 vaccine. V shed 1 base and J shed 7 bases, with 10 bases lying between them. Germline V gene lookup returns CDR1 LGHDT and CDR2 YNNKEL (reference sequence). The CDR3 is 14 amino acids. Details on this clone: Its antigen is undetermined.

Findings and limits, study-wide: White British donors predominated, females outnumbered males, and clonal diversity was possibly underestimated. All repertoire sampling was performed exclusively after the peak T cell response. Only five or six individuals given AZD1222 were seropositive at baseline.

Method: immunoSEQ multiplex PCR; TCRdb's copy keeps in-frame clones and lacks some. In the table there are roughly 100,000 clones, 88% of which are singletons. Source: peripheral blood, taken 28 days after the second AZD1222 dose. The chain links TRBV3-1 (or the pseudogene TRBV3-2) to TRBJ1-4, with D perhaps matching TRBD1 (6 bases). The TCR originated in an adult who received the AZD1222 COVID-19 vaccine. The CDR3 nucleotides are TGTGCCAGCAGCCAAGGAGGGGGGAGTGAAAAACTGTTTTTT. Its protein product is CASSQGGGSEKLFF.